The TCR beta chain under discussion was sequenced for a study of T cells in Graves' hyperthyroidism and ophthalmopathy. Germline lookup yields CDR1 SGHRS and CDR2 YFSETQ. CDR3 size: 14 residues. Amplification of TCR beta CDR3 regions used RNA as the template. First-round RT-PCR with HTBI primers amplified the TCR CDR3 region. TCRdb fed the multiplex PCR reads into MiXCR, producing one record per CDR3 protein. Altogether about 570,000 distinct CDR3 sequences are present, approximately 14% being singletons, with the ten largest covering approximately 14%. This clonotype has ten or more counts. Its antigen remains unidentified. At one of its ends the junction is not consistent with the germline gene, which may arise from a read error. Participants, patients aged 18 to 65, had newly diagnosed hyperthyroidism with a duration under 2 months. Overall study results and limits: From stable hyperthyroidism, ophthalmopathy was separated by a 13 V-J model. A median around 6.4 months before onset, the model predicted ophthalmopathy.

Sequenced material: blood. The rearrangement joins TRBV5-1 to TRBJ2-7; 7 bases align to TRBD2. The clonotype comes from a middle-aged woman with Graves' hyperthyroidism. The CDR3 DNA follows: TGTGCCAGCAGCTTGGAGGGACTATCCTACGAGCAGTACTTC. It encodes CASSLEGLSYEQYF.